This entry lists 20 T cell receptor beta chains sequenced from one sample in a study of molecular identifiers for immune sequencing clone quantification. TCRdb itself ran the PCR reads through MiXCR, one entry per CDR3 protein. The table has under 600,000 distinct CDR3 sequences, roughly 23% seen once. Sequencing was done on a sample of naive CD8+ T cells from blood, with Jurkat cell RNA spiked in. Subset meaning: FACS-sorted CD8+CD4-CCR7+CD45RA+ naive T cells. Receptors originate from a human donor in good health. Some libraries in this study had Jurkat cell RNA spiked in.

This clonotype has just a few counts. The J gene is TRBJ2-1, the V gene TRBV12-3 or TRBV12-4, with D unresolved. The CDR3 loop spans 13 amino acids. Trimming removed 5 bases at V and 4 bases at J, with 9 bases between. CDR3 sequence (DNA): TGTGCCAGCAGTCCATTGGCTTACAATGAGCAGTTCTTC. As protein: CASSPLAYNEQFF.

For this clonotype: An end of the junction does not agree with germline; a read error may underlie this. This rearrangement joins TRBV28 to TRBJ2-7, with TRBD1 identical over 9 bases. The CDR3 is made up of 17 amino acids. CDR1 and CDR2 (germline): MDHEN, SYDVKM. The CDR3 sequence: CVSSPMTGGVGVGEQYF. The DNA of the CDR3 is TGTGTCAGCAGCCCTATGACAGGGGGTGTTGGGGTAGGCGAGCAGTACTTC. The full variable domain, its missing parts supplied by reference TRBV28 and TRBJ2-7, is DVKVTQSSRYLVKRTGEKVFLECVQDMDHENMFWYRQDPGLGLRLIYFSYDVKMKEKGDIPEGYSVSREKKERFSLILESASTNQTSMYLCVSSPMTGGVGVGEQYFGPGTRLTVT.

This clonotype appeared many times. The chain joins TRBV5-1 to TRBJ1-1; no definite D call. The CDR3 covers 12 residues. Trimming stripped 0 bases from V and 7 bases from J, with 7 bases between. Germline-derived CDR1 and CDR2 are SGHRS and YFSETQ. CDR3 in amino acids: CASSLVRGEAFF. DNA for the CDR3: TGCGCCAGCAGCTTGGTCAGAGGTGAAGCTTTCTTT.

This clonotype was found many times. The rearrangement links TRBV29-1 to TRBJ2-7, with 8 bases identical to TRBD2. CDR3 length: 13 residues. Germline values: CDR1 SQVTM, CDR2 ANQGSEA. V gave up 6 bases and J gave up 2 bases; unmatched junction bases: 6. The CDR3 spells CSVEGLGTYEQYF. CDR3 nucleotides: TGCAGCGTAGAGGGACTAGGGACCTACGAGCAGTACTTC.

This clonotype was found a few times. V usage is TRBV6-5 and J usage is TRBJ2-7; 7 nucleotides align to TRBD1. CDR1 and CDR2 from the germline V gene are MNHEY and SVGAGI. This CDR3 spans 14 amino acids. The ends lost 6 bases at V and 6 bases at J; junction bases unmatched: 11. CDR3 sequence: CASRKNRGWVEQYF. The CDR3 bases are TGTGCCAGCAGAAAAAACAGGGGTTGGGTCGAGCAGTACTTC.

This chain links TRBV27 with TRBJ1-2; D gene uncertain. The CDR3 extends over 13 amino acids. V dropped 2 bases and J dropped 6 bases, with 10 bases sitting between them. The germline gives CDR1 MNHEY, CDR2 SMNVEV (reference sequence). This CDR3 is CASSLSRLDGYTF. In DNA, the CDR3 is TGTGCCAGCAGTTTAAGCAGGTTGGATGGCTACACCTTC.

The chain couples TRBV19 to TRBJ2-7; D uncertain. V lost 5 bases and J 6 bases, leaving 11 bases between the germline ends. This CDR3 contains 12 residues. The germline CDR1 and CDR2 sequences are LNHDA and SQIVND (reference sequence). In DNA, the CDR3 is TGTGCCAGTAGTTACGCGGCCTCCGAGCAGTACTTC. Amino acid sequence: CASSYAASEQYF.

In its sample, this clonotype was seen many times. The chain recombines TRBV27 with TRBJ1-4; D gene unclear. Germline values: CDR1 MNHEY, CDR2 SMNVEV (reference sequence). This CDR3 region has 14 residues. Trimming left V 6 bases short and J 7 bases short, with 15 bases between. CDR3: CASRAGSSGEKLFF. Written as DNA, the CDR3 is TGTGCCAGCAGGGCCGGCTCGTCCGGTGAAAAACTGTTTTTT.

At least ten counts were recorded for this clonotype. The genes are TRBV18 and TRBJ1-4; D possibly corresponds to TRBD1 (5 bases). The CDR3 consists of 13 residues. V dropped 6 bases and J dropped 5 bases, with 10 bases sitting between them. Germline V gives CDR1 KGHSH, CDR2 LQKENI. The CDR3 protein is CASSGTENEKLFF. The CDR3 DNA follows: TGTGCCAGCTCCGGGACCGAGAATGAAAAACTGTTTTTT.

This clonotype has just a few counts. This chain connects TRBV7-2 to TRBJ2-6; D is undetermined. Germline lookup yields CDR1 SGHTA and CDR2 FQGNSA. There are 17 residues in the CDR3. V was shortened by 3 bases and J by 0 bases, with 12 bases between the two germline ends. DNA of the CDR3: TGTGCCAGCAGCTTGGCGGAGACCATCTCTGGGGCCAACGTCCTGACTTTC. It translates to CASSLAETISGANVLTF.

This clonotype was counted at least ten times. V is TRBV27 and J is TRBJ2-7; TRBD1 might be the D (6 bases). CDR3 size: 14 residues. Germline CDR1 MNHEY, CDR2 SMNVEV (reference sequence). The V end was cut by 6 bases, the J end by 4 bases, with 16 bases between. The CDR3 nucleotides are TGTGCCAGCAGCTTACAGGGAACTGAGTACGAGCAGTACTTC. This encodes CASSLQGTEYEQYF.

There are many counts of this clonotype. The gene calls are TRBV27 and TRBJ2-3, with 8 bases fitting TRBD2. Trimming cost V 7 bases and J 3 bases; bases outside gene matches: 12. CDR1 and CDR2 (germline): MNHEY, SMNVEV (reference sequence). The CDR3 runs 16 residues. The CDR3 protein is CASNPGGGVLTDTQYF. CDR3 in DNA: TGTGCCAGCAACCCGGGAGGGGGAGTCCTAACAGATACGCAGTATTTT.

This clonotype occurred many times. This chain connects TRBV28 to TRBJ2-5; no clear D. Germline V gives CDR1 MDHEN, CDR2 SYDVKM. This CDR3 contains 14 residues. V dropped 3 bases and J dropped 5 bases, with 13 bases sitting between them. The CDR3 protein is CASSFGWGMETQYF. The CDR3 bases are TGTGCCAGCAGTTTCGGTTGGGGAATGGAGACCCAGTACTTC.

This clonotype was counted ten times or more. The genes are TRBV12-3 or TRBV12-4 and TRBJ2-1, with D hard to call. The CDR3 has 14 residues. The ends were cut back, 7 bases at V and 3 bases at J, with 13 bases in the middle. CDR3 DNA: TGTGCCAGCACCCCGGGCCCAGGCTACAATGAGCAGTTCTTC. It translates to CASTPGPGYNEQFF.

This clonotype occurred many times. This rearrangement joins TRBV29-1 to TRBJ2-1, with 8 bases identical to TRBD1. J lost 9 bases, V lost 0 bases, and 13 bases had no gene match. The CDR3 is 16 residues long. CDR1 is SQVTM and CDR2 is ANQGSEA in the germline V gene. The CDR3 spells CSVEDLADRAVLEQFF. The CDR3 coding sequence is TGCAGCGTTGAAGATTTAGCGGACAGGGCGGTTCTTGAGCAGTTCTTC.

In the case of this clonotype: A much larger clone differs from this one at a single base, so this may be a read error. The gene calls are TRBV4-2 and TRBJ1-5, with D uncertain. Germline values: CDR1 LGHNA, CDR2 YNFKEQ. This CDR3 is built from 16 residues. DNA of the CDR3: TGTGCCAGCAACCAAGAAGGAGGTATTAGCAATCAGCCCCAGCATTTT. It yields the protein CASNQEGGISNQPQHF.

There are many counts of this clonotype. The chain links TRBV7-2 to TRBJ2-2; D is possibly TRBD1 or TRBD2 (5 bases each). CDR1 and CDR2 (germline): SGHTA, FQGNSA. Trimming took off 4 bases at V and 3 bases at J, with 9 bases between the two ends. The CDR3 covers 14 residues. DNA for the CDR3: TGTGCCAGCAGCTGGGGGTACGACACCGGGGAGCTGTTTTTT. Amino acids: CASSWGYDTGELFF.

The rearrangement joins TRBV4-3 to TRBJ2-5, with 7 bases fitting TRBD1. This CDR3 has 17 amino acids. CDR1 is LGHNA, CDR2 YSLEER, per germline. Losses at the gene ends were 1 base for V and 1 base for J; bases not matched to a gene: 9. DNA for the CDR3: TGCGCCAGCAGCCAAGGACCAGGGGGTTCCGGCCAAGAGACCCAGTACTTC. It yields the protein CASSQGPGGSGQETQYF.

V and J are TRBV12-3 or TRBV12-4 and TRBJ1-5; perhaps TRBD1 as D (6 bases). Trimming shortened V by 8 bases and J by 6 bases, and 14 bases separated the two germline ends. This CDR3 comprises 13 residues. The CDR3 nucleotides are TGTGCCAGCGGAGGGGGGGGGAGTCAGCCCCAGCATTTT. Protein product: CASGGGGSQPQHF.

Only a few counts were recorded for this clonotype. The gene calls are TRBV5-6 and TRBJ2-2, with D perhaps TRBD1 (6 bases). The CDR3 is 15 amino acids. The germline CDR1 and CDR2 sequences are SGHDT and YYEEEE. V dropped 4 bases and J dropped 1 base, with 11 bases sitting between them. The CDR3 here is CASSPGQVNTGELFF. The CDR3 DNA reads as TGTGCCAGCAGCCCGGGACAAGTGAACACCGGGGAGCTGTTTTTT.